A single sample gave rise to the 23 T cell receptor delta chains below, sequenced in a study of gamma delta lymphoproliferative disorders and STAT genes. Sequencing used genomic DNA taken from PBMCs of patients and controls. TCRdb processed the multiplex PCR reads again with the CATT caller. The sample holds over 650 delta-chain clones, roughly 5.5% seen once. Sequenced input: blood. The origin of the receptors is a human donor with gamma-delta T-cell large granular lymphocyte leukemia.

As for this clone: A much larger clone lies a single base off, so this may be a read error. The chain couples TRDV2 to TRDJ3, with D hard to call. This CDR3 has 21 residues. Germline CDR1 GEAIGNYY, CDR2 EKD. V lost 0 bases, J lost 2 bases, and 22 bases lay in between. CDR3 amino acids: CACDTMSQRTWSTWDTRQMFF. In nucleotides, the CDR3 is TGTGCCTGTGACACCATGAGCCAAAGGACCTGGAGCACCTGGGACACCCGACAGATGTTTTTC.

A remark on this clone: TCRdb's entry gives the protein of a much larger clone, which mismatches this DNA's translation at residue 16, likely from a read error; the protein reported here is translated from the DNA. The V gene is TRDV2, the J gene TRDJ1; TRDD3 aligns across 13 bases. CDR3 length: 18 residues. From germline, CDR1 is GEAIGNYY and CDR2 EKD. The CDR3: CACDTLSTGGYDADKPIF. For the CDR3, the DNA is TGTGCCTGTGACACACTCTCTACTGGGGGATACGACGCCGATAAACCCATCTTT.

The chain uses TRDV2 and TRDJ1; TRDD3 matches 13 bases. The ends lost 2 bases at V and 3 bases at J; junction bases unmatched: 8. The CDR3 loop spans 17 amino acids. Germline V lookup: CDR1 GEAIGNYY, CDR2 EKD. CDR3 protein: CACDRITGGYDADKLIF. CDR3 DNA sequence: TGTGCCTGTGACAGGATTACTGGGGGATACGACGCCGATAAACTCATCTTT.

Relative to its sample, this clone is medium-sized. A far larger clone is off by one base, so a read error is likely. In DNA, the CDR3 is TGTGCCCGTGACTCTACTGGGGAGATCTCCTGGGACACCCGACAGATGTTTTTC. Translation gives CARDSTGEISWDTRQMFF. The V gene is TRDV2, the J gene TRDJ3; 7 bases fit TRDD3. Germline lookup yields CDR1 GEAIGNYY and CDR2 EKD. The CDR3 is 18 residues long.

Of note for this clone: TCRdb records a much larger clone's protein for this DNA, with a difference at residue 4 that likely arises from a read error; the protein given is the translation of the DNA. The chain recombines TRDV2 with TRDJ1, with TRDD3 as a possible D gene (6 bases). Germline loops: CDR1 GEAIGNYY, CDR2 EKD. V was cut by 6 bases and J by 3 bases, with 16 bases left in between. This CDR3 comprises 14 residues. For the CDR3, the DNA is TGTGCCTGTAGCTCGCTGGGGATCCCCGATAAACTCATCTTT. Protein sequence: CACSSLGIPDKLIF.

This clone was seen repeatedly, ten times or more. This DNA's translation and the protein TCRdb lists, from a much larger clone, do not match at residue 10, likely due to a read error; the protein shown is translated from the DNA. The chain is built from TRDV2 and TRDJ1; 10 bases are shared with TRDD3. The junction had 6 bases not matched to a gene; V was cut back by 3 bases and J by 6 bases. CDR1 GEAIGNYY and CDR2 EKD come from the germline V gene. This CDR3 is built from 14 residues. CDR3 amino acids: CACDLLGDGNKLIF. The CDR3 DNA follows: TGTGCCTGTGACCTACTGGGGGATGGCAATAAACTCATCTTT.

This clone turned up a few times. This DNA's translation and the protein TCRdb lists, from a much larger clone, do not match at residue 13, likely due to a read error; the protein shown is translated from the DNA. V usage is TRDV2 and J usage is TRDJ1; 8 bases map to TRDD3. The CDR3 contains 15 residues. The germline V gene has CDR1 GEAIGNYY and CDR2 EKD. The chain's CDR3 is CACDPTGGDRDKPIF. CDR3 in DNA: TGTGCCTGTGACCCAACTGGGGGTGATCGCGATAAACCCATCTTT.

In its sample, this clone was seen a few times. A read error likely explains why the TCRdb protein, taken from a much larger clone, differs from this DNA's translation at residue 10; the protein shown is translated from the DNA. The chain combines TRDV2 with TRDJ1; D might be TRDD3 (6 bases). This CDR3 region has 14 residues. V lost 6 bases and J lost 7, with 20 bases in between. Germline V gene data show CDR1 as GEAIGNYY and CDR2 as EKD. In nucleotides, the CDR3 is TGTGCCTGTAACTCGCTGGGGATCCCCGGTAAACTCATCTTT. Amino acid sequence: CACNSLGIPGKLIF.

This clone was seen a handful of times. TCRdb shows a much larger clone's protein in place of this DNA's translation, and the two differ at residue 9, likely through a read error; the protein shown is translated from the DNA. The rearrangement links TRDV2 to TRDJ1; 8 nucleotides line up with TRDD3. The CDR3 sequence is 18 residues long. The germline V gene encodes CDR1 GEAIGNYY and CDR2 EKD. J lost 3 bases, V lost 1 base, and 15 bases had no gene match. The CDR3 here is CACDTLSTEGYDADKLIF. The CDR3 DNA follows: TGTGCCTGTGACACACTCTCTACTGAGGGATACGACGCCGATAAACTCATCTTT.

This clone occurred a few times. A single base is all that separates this from a far larger clone, so a read error is likely. The same CDR3 is also encoded by other DNA sequences in this sample. The chain employs TRDV2 and TRDJ1; 8 bases are shared with TRDD3. CDR3 size: 15 residues. Germline assignment: CDR1 GEAIGNYY and CDR2 EKD. CDR3 amino acids: CACDTVGDRGDKLIF. CDR3 DNA: TGTGCCTGTGACACCGTGGGGGATCGTGGCGATAAGCTCATCTTT.

As regards this clone: One base separates it from a far larger clone, so it is likely a read error. The sample contains more than one DNA sequence encoding this CDR3. The V call is TRDV2, the J call TRDJ1; D gene uncertain. The CDR3 consists of 14 residues. With 0 bases removed from V and 0 bases from J, the gap between germline ends came to 7 bases. Germline V gene sequence: CDR1 GEAIGNYY, CDR2 EKD. The CDR3 reads CACDTVVYTDKLIF. The CDR3 nucleotides read TGTGCCTGTGACACCGTGGTGTACACCGATAAACTCATCTTT.

This clone was counted once. This sequence joins TRDV1 and TRDJ1; 7 bases agree with TRDD3. The germline gives CDR1 TSWWSYY, CDR2 QGS. CDR3 size: 20 residues. After removal of 2 bases from V and 0 bases from J, the junction contained 18 bases not matched to a gene. The CDR3 loop reads CALGEWGVGRGGPYTDKLIF. CDR3 bases: TGTGCTCTTGGGGAATGGGGCGTCGGACGTGGGGGACCGTACACCGATAAACTCATCTTT.

About this clone itself: A far larger clone is one base from this, pointing to a likely read error. The chain carries TRDV2 and TRDJ1; 8 bases line up with TRDD3. Germline lookup yields CDR1 GEAIGNYY and CDR2 EKD. The CDR3 contains 16 residues. The CDR3 protein is CARDTVNWGSSDKLIF. The CDR3 DNA is TGTGCCCGTGACACCGTGAACTGGGGGTCGAGCGATAAACTCATCTTT.

This clone is medium-sized. Given a far larger clone just one base away, this is likely a sequencing read error. Distinct nucleotide sequences in the sample also encode this CDR3. The chain uses TRDV2 and TRDJ1; TRDD3 agrees at 10 bases. This CDR3 comprises 19 residues. In germline, CDR1 is GEAIGNYY, CDR2 EKD. The junction had 16 bases not matched to a gene; V was cut back by 0 bases and J by 4 bases. CDR3 loop: CACDTVEGWGIQAGDKLIF. CDR3 DNA: TGTGCCTGTGACACCGTAGAGGGGTGGGGGATACAGGCGGGCGATAAACTCATCTTT.

This clone came up a few times. The amino acid sequence in TCRdb belongs to a much larger clone and departs from this DNA's translation at residue 7, likely a sequencing read error; the sequence shown is translated from the DNA. The gene calls are TRDV2 and TRDJ1; the match to TRDD3 covers 13 bases. Germline V gene sequence: CDR1 GEAIGNYY, CDR2 EKD. CDR3 length: 18 amino acids. V shed 1 base and J 3 bases; nucleotides not matched to a gene: 10. CDR3 DNA sequence: TGTGCCTGTGACACACTCCCTACTGGGGGATACGACGCCGATAAACTCATCTTT. It yields the protein CACDTLPTGGYDADKLIF.

With respect to this clone: The protein held in TCRdb is that of a much larger clone and does not match this DNA's translation at residue 10, likely because of a read error; the protein shown is translated from the DNA. This chain links TRDV2 with TRDJ1; 10 bases fit TRDD3. The CDR3 runs to 14 residues. V was clipped by 3 bases and J by 8 bases; unmatched bases: 8. The V gene's germline CDR1 is GEAIGNYY and CDR2 EKD. The CDR3 is CACDLLGDGEKLIF. CDR3 DNA: TGTGCCTGTGACCTACTGGGGGATGGCGAAAAACTCATCTTT.

By share of the sample, this clone is medium-sized. A far larger clone is off by one base, so a read error is likely. Other DNA sequences in the same sample also yield this CDR3. The V and J genes are TRDV2 and TRDJ1; TRDD3 might be the D (5 bases). The CDR3 spans 19 residues. V lost 0 bases to trimming and J lost 4 bases, with 26 bases between them. Germline loops: CDR1 GEAIGNYY, CDR2 EKD. The CDR3 loop is CACDTVEGWGIQAGDKLIF. The CDR3 DNA follows: TGTGCCTGTGACACCGTAGAGGGATGGGGAATACAGGCGGGCGATAAACTCATCTTT.

In its sample, this clone was seen a few times. TCRdb pairs this DNA with a much larger clone's protein that differs at residue 16, likely a read error; the protein shown was translated from the DNA. This rearrangement joins TRDV2 to TRDJ1, with 8 positions matching TRDD3. This CDR3 has 18 amino acids. The germline gives CDR1 GEAIGNYY, CDR2 EKD. CDR3 sequence reads: CACDQLLGAKTYTDKPIF. As DNA, the CDR3 is TGTGCCTGTGACCAGCTACTGGGGGCGAAAACGTACACCGATAAACCCATCTTT.

Worth noting for this clone: A far larger clone is only one base removed, so a read error is likely. At the DNA level, this CDR3 is encoded by other sequences in the same sample as well. Written as DNA, the CDR3 is TGTGCCTGTGACCAGCTACTGGGGGCGAAAACGTACACTGATAAACTCATCTTT. Protein product: CACDQLLGAKTYTDKLIF. V gene TRDV2 combines with J gene TRDJ1; TRDD3 agrees at 8 bases. The CDR3 has 18 amino acids. Looked up from germline, CDR1 is GEAIGNYY and CDR2 is EKD.

This clone came up a few times. The protein recorded in TCRdb matches a much larger clone and deviates from this DNA's translation at residue 5, suggesting a read error; the protein here is obtained by translating the DNA. This sequence joins TRDV2 and TRDJ1; 10 bases are a match to TRDD3. CDR1 and CDR2 from the germline V gene are GEAIGNYY and EKD. The CDR3 runs 14 residues. With 3 bases clipped from V and 4 bases from J, the junction kept 4 bases outside the gene matches. The CDR3 DNA is TGTGCCTGTGACGGACTGGGGGATGGCGATAAACTCATCTTT. It encodes CACDGLGDGDKLIF.

Concerning this clone itself: The TCRdb protein, from a much larger clone, departs from this DNA's translation at residue 7, likely by read error; the protein shown derives from the DNA. The chain couples TRDV2 to TRDJ1, with D unresolved. The germline V and J ends were trimmed by 0 bases and 0 bases, with 7 bases remaining between them. The germline gives CDR1 GEAIGNYY, CDR2 EKD. The length of the CDR3 is 14 residues. The CDR3 here is CACDTVPYTDKLIF. CDR3 DNA: TGTGCCTGTGACACCGTACCATACACCGATAAACTCATCTTT.

This clone qualifies as medium-sized. This chain joins TRDV2 and TRDJ1; TRDD3 aligns across 11 bases. The J segment lost 0 bases and the V segment lost 0 bases, leaving 11 bases of the junction unmatched. From germline, CDR1 is GEAIGNYY and CDR2 EKD. CDR3 length: 19 residues. CDR3 sequence: CACDTVEGWGIRYTDKLIF. DNA of the CDR3: TGTGCCTGTGACACCGTAGAGGGATGGGGGATACGGTACACCGATAAACTCATCTTT.

This clone was seen many times. With only one base between it and a far larger clone, this is likely a read error. The rearrangement links TRDV2 to TRDJ1; 12 bases fit TRDD3. The CDR3 is 14 residues long. Germline V gene lookup returns CDR1 GEAIGNYY and CDR2 EKD. CDR3 protein: CACDTLGDTDNLIF. CDR3 DNA: TGTGCCTGTGACACACTGGGGGATACCGATAATCTCATCTTT.